The T cell receptor (beta chain) described here comes from a study of beta chain features in type 1 diabetes. Study information: Patients did not differ from healthy donors in age, gender or cell yield. Regarding the study as a whole: Researchers report that Type 1 diabetes patients had moderately but significantly shorter TCRB CDR3s across all four CD4+ subsets.

Looked up from germline, CDR1 is SGDLS and CDR2 is YYNGEE. The CDR3 consists of 17 residues. Germline trimming cut 4 bases from V and 2 bases from J; bases unmatched to any gene: 11. In regard to this clone: The antigen is unknown.

The sequenced template was cDNA made from the entire isolated RNA. Profiling relied on immunoSEQ multiplex PCR, and the TCRdb table lists in-frame clones only, not all of them. The sample includes some 240,000 clones, 16% of them seen just once. The receptor's source is a man under 40 with type 1 diabetes. The chain combines TRBV9 with TRBJ2-7; 11 bases fit TRBD1. Sequencing input: naive CD4+ T cells from blood. The CDR3: CASSPTRTGGFPYEQYF. The CDR3 DNA is TGTGCCAGCAGCCCGACTCGGACAGGGGGCTTCCCCTACGAGCAGTACTTC.